These 7 T cell receptor beta chains originate from one sample sequenced in a study of identical twins. TCRdb re-called the 5' RACE reads through MiXCR, storing one row per CDR3 protein. Seen here are 1.5 million to 2 million distinct CDR3 sequences, around 29% observed once, and the top ten hold more than 0.25%. The source material was cord blood. The receptors derive from a newborn girl in good health.

This clonotype was picked up a small number of times. This chain joins TRBV24-1 and TRBJ1-6; possibly TRBD1 for D (5 bases). The CDR3 is made up of 13 amino acids. The V gene lost 4 bases and the J gene lost 7 bases, with 7 bases spanning the gap. Germline loops: CDR1 KGHDR, CDR2 SFDVKD. CDR3 nucleotides: TGTGCCACCAGTGACTGGGACAATTCACCCCTCCACTTT. Protein sequence: CATSDWDNSPLHF.

This clonotype was detected a few times. The chain uses TRBV5-1 and TRBJ2-5; D is perhaps TRBD2 (7 bases). The CDR3 contains 16 residues. Deletions cut 0 bases from V and 2 bases from J, with 14 bases between. Germline-derived CDR1 and CDR2 are SGHRS and YFSETQ. The CDR3 DNA reads TGCGCCAGCAGCTTGGATGGGGGGGCATTGCAAGAGACCCAGTACTTC. Translated, it gives CASSLDGGALQETQYF.

The table lists this clonotype with a few counts. The chain has TRBV28 and TRBJ1-2; D is undetermined. The ends were cut back, 2 bases at V and 4 bases at J, with 11 bases in the middle. Germline assignment: CDR1 MDHEN and CDR2 SYDVKM. This CDR3 is 14 amino acids long. CDR3 nucleotide sequence: TGTGCCAGCAGTTTACTCGATCGGGGCTATGGCTACACCTTC. This codes for CASSLLDRGYGYTF.

In DNA form, the CDR3 reads TGCGCCAGCAGCCAAGGACAGGGGATAGGGTATGGCTACACCTTC. Amino acids: CASSQGQGIGYGYTF. The J gene is TRBJ1-2, the V gene TRBV4-1, with TRBD1 matching over 8 bases. V lost 1 base, J lost 5 bases, and 6 bases stayed unmatched. Per germline, CDR1 MGHRA and CDR2 YSYEKL. The CDR3 is 15 residues long.

This chain links TRBV20-1 with TRBJ2-7; D is undetermined. V gave up 5 bases and J gave up 0 bases, with 8 bases separating them. The V gene's germline CDR1 is DFQATT and CDR2 SNEGSKA (reference sequence). The CDR3 sequence is 12 residues long. CDR3 sequence (DNA): TGCAGTGCTCCCGGGTTCTCCTACGAGCAGTACTTC. Amino acids: CSAPGFSYEQYF.

The J gene is TRBJ1-5, the V gene TRBV20-1, with 9 bases matching TRBD1. The length of the CDR3 is 15 residues. V dropped 3 bases and J dropped 2; count of bases not matched to a gene: 5. Germline CDR1 is DFQATT and CDR2 is SNEGSKA (reference sequence). The DNA of the CDR3 is TGCAGTGCTAGGAGGTGGACAGGGGGCAATCAGCCCCAGCATTTT. Its protein product is CSARRWTGGNQPQHF.

The V call is TRBV28, the J call TRBJ1-2, with D tentatively TRBD1 (6 bases). The length of the CDR3 is 16 residues. CDR1 is MDHEN and CDR2 is SYDVKM in the germline V gene. V lost 2 bases and J lost 2, with 15 bases in between. In nucleotides, the CDR3 is TGTGCCAGCAGTTTACCCGCTCCAACAGGGAACTATGGCTACACCTTC. Translation gives CASSLPAPTGNYGYTF.